These 2 T cell receptor beta chains share one sample of origin, sequenced in a study of T cell repertoires in cytomegalovirus infection. Using its own MiXCR run on the reads, TCRdb lists one record per CDR3 protein. The sample has fewer than 400,000 distinct CDR3 sequences, roughly 18% seen once. The sequencing input was PBMCs. Receptors originate from a human donor in good health (CMV status not recorded). Some clones in this sample may be carry-over from other donors' samples.

In this sample, this clonotype turned up a few times. The V call is TRBV6-2 or TRBV6-3, the J call TRBJ2-3; D might be TRBD1 or TRBD2, each matching 5 bases. Germline-derived CDR1 and CDR2 are MNHEY and SVGEGT. This CDR3 region has 15 residues. Trimming took 6 bases from V and 0 from J, leaving 13 bases between them. CDR3 protein: CASSPTEGSTDTQYF. For the CDR3, the DNA is TGTGCCAGCAGCCCGACAGAGGGGAGCACAGATACGCAGTATTTT.

The chain recombines TRBV20-1 with TRBJ1-2; D gene uncertain. Trimming cost V 5 bases and J 4 bases, with 11 bases left between them. There are 12 residues in the CDR3. Germline V gene data show CDR1 as DFQATT and CDR2 as SNEGSKA (reference sequence). The CDR3 DNA reads TGCAGTGCTCGCATAGGGAGCTATGGCTACACCTTC. Protein product: CSARIGSYGYTF.